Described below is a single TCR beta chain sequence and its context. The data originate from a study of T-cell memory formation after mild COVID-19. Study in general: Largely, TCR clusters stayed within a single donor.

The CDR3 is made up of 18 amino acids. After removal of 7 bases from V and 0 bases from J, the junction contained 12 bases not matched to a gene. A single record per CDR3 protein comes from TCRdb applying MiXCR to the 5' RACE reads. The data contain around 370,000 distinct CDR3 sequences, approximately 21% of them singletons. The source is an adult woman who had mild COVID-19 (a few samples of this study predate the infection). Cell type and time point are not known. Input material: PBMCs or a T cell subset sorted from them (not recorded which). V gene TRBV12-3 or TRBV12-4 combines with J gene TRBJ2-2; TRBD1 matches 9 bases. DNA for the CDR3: TGTGCCAGCACCCCTCGGACGGGACAGGGCACGAACACCGGGGAGCTGTTTTTT. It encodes CASTPRTGQGTNTGELFF.